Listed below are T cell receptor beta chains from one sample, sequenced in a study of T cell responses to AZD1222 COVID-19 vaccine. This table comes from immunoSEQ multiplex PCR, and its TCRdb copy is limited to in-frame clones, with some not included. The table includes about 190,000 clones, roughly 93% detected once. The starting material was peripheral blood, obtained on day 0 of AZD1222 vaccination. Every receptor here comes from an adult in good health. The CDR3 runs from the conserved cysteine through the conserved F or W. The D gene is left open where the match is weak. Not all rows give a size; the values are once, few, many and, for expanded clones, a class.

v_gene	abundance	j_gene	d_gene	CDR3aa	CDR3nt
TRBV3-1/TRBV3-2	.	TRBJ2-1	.	CASSPHRVVMNEQFF	TGTGCCAGCAGCCCCCACAGGGTCGTGATGAATGAGCAGTTCTTC
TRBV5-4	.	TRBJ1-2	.	CASSLLQRGYTF	TGTGCCAGCAGCTTGCTCCAGAGAGGCTACACCTTC
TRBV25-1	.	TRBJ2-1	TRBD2	CASSVASGSSYNEQFF	TGTGCCAGCAGTGTTGCTAGCGGTAGCTCCTACAATGAGCAGTTCTTC
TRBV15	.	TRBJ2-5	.	CATSRAPKWGETQYF	TGTGCCACCAGCAGAGCTCCTAAGTGGGGAGAGACCCAGTACTTC
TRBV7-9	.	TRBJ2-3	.	CASSFPKGELGADTQYF	TGTGCCAGCAGCTTCCCTAAGGGGGAATTGGGTGCAGATACGCAGTATTTT
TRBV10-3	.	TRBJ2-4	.	CAISESRGASTDIQYF	TGTGCCATCAGTGAGTCGAGGGGGGCGAGCACGGACATTCAGTACTTC
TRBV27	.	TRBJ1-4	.	CASSLTGIYNEKLFF	TGTGCCAGCAGTCTAACCGGGATATATAATGAAAAACTGTTTTTT
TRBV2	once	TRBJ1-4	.	CASMSSGTYEKLFF	TGTGCCAGCATGTCAAGCGGCACCTATGAAAAACTGTTTTTT
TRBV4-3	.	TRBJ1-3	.	CASSPTGGNTIYF	TGCGCCAGCAGCCCCACTGGGGGGAACACCATATATTTT
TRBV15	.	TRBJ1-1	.	CATSTPGAGPAGTEAFF	TGTGCCACCAGCACCCCAGGGGCGGGACCCGCGGGGACTGAAGCTTTCTTT
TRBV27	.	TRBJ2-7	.	CASVSWNSYEQYF	TGTGCCAGCGTCTCTTGGAACTCCTACGAGCAGTACTTC
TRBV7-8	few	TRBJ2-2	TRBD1	CASSLKWTGGELFF	TGTGCCAGCAGCTTAAAGTGGACAGGCGGGGAGCTGTTTTTT
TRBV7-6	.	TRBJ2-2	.	CASSLGLVSPGELFF	TGTGCCAGCAGCCTTGGGCTAGTATCCCCCGGGGAGCTGTTTTTT
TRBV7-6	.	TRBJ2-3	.	CASSKMTRVSDTQYF	TGTGCCAGCAGCAAGATGACAAGGGTGTCGGATACGCAGTATTTT
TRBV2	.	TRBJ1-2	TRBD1	CASRDRASYGYTF	TGTGCCAGCAGAGACAGGGCCTCCTATGGCTACACCTTC
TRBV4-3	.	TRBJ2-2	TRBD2	CASSRTWPASGGPNTGELFF	TGCGCCAGCAGCCGGACTTGGCCTGCTAGCGGGGGCCCGAACACCGGGGAGCTGTTTTTT
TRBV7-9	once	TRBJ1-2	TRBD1	CASSLETGTIAGYTF	TGTGCCAGCAGCTTAGAGACAGGGACCATTGCCGGCTACACCTTC
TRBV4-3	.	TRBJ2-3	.	CASSQDHVPTDTQYF	TGCGCCAGCAGCCAAGATCACGTTCCGACAGATACGCAGTATTTT
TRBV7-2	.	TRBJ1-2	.	CASSPVGSLGGYTF	TGTGCCAGCAGCCCAGTCGGGTCTCTCGGGGGCTACACCTTC
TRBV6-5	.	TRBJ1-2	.	CASRTRDGLNYGYTF	TGTGCCAGCAGGACGAGGGACGGACTTAACTATGGCTACACCTTC
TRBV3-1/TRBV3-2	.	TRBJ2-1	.	CASSPTMSSYNEQFF	TGTGCCAGCAGCCCCACTATGAGCTCCTACAATGAGCAGTTCTTC
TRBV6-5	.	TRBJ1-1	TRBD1	CASGSPKQGANTEAFF	TGTGCCAGCGGTTCCCCAAAACAGGGGGCGAACACTGAAGCTTTCTTT
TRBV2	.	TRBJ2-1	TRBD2	CASSELGGVTSYNEQFF	TGTGCCAGCAGTGAACTCGGGGGGGTGACCTCCTACAATGAGCAGTTCTTC
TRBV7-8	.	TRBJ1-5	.	CASSTGDRPQHF	TGTGCCAGCAGCACGGGGGATCGGCCCCAGCATTTT
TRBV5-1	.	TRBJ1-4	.	CASSLVSGAGEKLFF	TGCGCCAGCAGCTTGGTATCAGGGGCCGGTGAAAAACTGTTTTTT
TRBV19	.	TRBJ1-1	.	CASSVNRADLREAFF	TGTGCCAGTAGTGTGAACAGGGCGGACCTACGCGAAGCTTTCTTT
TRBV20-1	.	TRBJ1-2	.	CSASLQNYGYTF	TGCAGTGCTAGTTTACAAAACTATGGCTACACCTTC
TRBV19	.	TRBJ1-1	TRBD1	CASSTAGGTEAFF	TGTGCCAGTAGTACCGCAGGGGGCACTGAAGCTTTCTTT
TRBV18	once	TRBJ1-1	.	CASSPYNRVNTEAFF	TGTGCCAGCTCACCATATAACAGGGTGAACACTGAAGCTTTCTTT
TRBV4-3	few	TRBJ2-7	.	CASSQGLGGYEQYF	TGCGCCAGCAGCCAAGGACTAGGAGGCTACGAGCAGTACTTC
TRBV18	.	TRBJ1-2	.	CASSPLDGVHGYTF	TGTGCCAGCTCCCCCCTGGACGGCGTGCATGGCTACACCTTC
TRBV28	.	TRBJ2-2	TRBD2	CASNLRGVGTGELFF	TGTGCCAGCAACCTGCGGGGGGTCGGCACCGGGGAGCTGTTTTTT
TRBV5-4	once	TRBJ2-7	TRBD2	CASSLSLSGPTPVQYF	TGTGCCAGCAGCTTGTCACTTAGCGGGCCTACACCGGTGCAGTACTTC
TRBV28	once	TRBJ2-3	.	CATTDLGDSGYTDTQYF	TGTGCCACGACGGACCTCGGGGATAGCGGCTACACAGATACGCAGTATTTT
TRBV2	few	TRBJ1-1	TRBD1	CASREFGRGLTEAFF	TGTGCCAGCAGGGAGTTTGGCAGGGGGCTTACTGAAGCTTTCTTT
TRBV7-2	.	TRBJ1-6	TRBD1	CASSPRQGESPLHF	TGTGCCAGCAGCCCCAGACAGGGGGAATCACCCCTCCACTTT
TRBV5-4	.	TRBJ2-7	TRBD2	CASSSRSSGRHYEQYF	TGTGCCAGCAGCTCGCGATCTAGCGGGAGGCACTACGAGCAGTACTTC
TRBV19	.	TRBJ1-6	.	CASSRTVSYNSPLHF	TGTGCCAGTAGTAGGACAGTCTCCTATAATTCACCCCTCCACTTT
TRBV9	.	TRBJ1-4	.	CASSATGAWGEKLFF	TGTGCCAGCAGCGCGACCGGGGCTTGGGGTGAAAAACTGTTTTTT
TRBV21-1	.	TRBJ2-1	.	CACRTARYNEQFF	TGTGCCTGCAGGACTGCGAGATACAATGAGCAGTTCTTC
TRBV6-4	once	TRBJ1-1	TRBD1	CASSAPTGTDNTEAFF	TGTGCCAGCAGTGCCCCGACCGGGACAGACAACACTGAAGCTTTCTTT
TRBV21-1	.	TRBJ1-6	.	CASSCGTVNSPLHF	TGTGCCAGCAGCTGCGGGACGGTTAATTCACCCCTCCACTTT
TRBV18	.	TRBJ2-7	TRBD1	CASSQARTGASEQYF	TGTGCCAGCTCACAAGCCCGGACAGGGGCGAGCGAGCAGTACTTC
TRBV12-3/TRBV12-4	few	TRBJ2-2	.	CASSLGSGELFF	TGTGCCAGCAGTCTTGGTTCCGGGGAGCTGTTTTTT
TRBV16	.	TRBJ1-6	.	CASSLPPSSLHF	TGTGCCAGCAGCCTCCCCCCATCGTCCCTCCACTTT
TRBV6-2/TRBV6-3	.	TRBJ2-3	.	CASSPGTASTDTQYF	TGTGCCAGCAGCCCTGGGACTGCTAGCACAGATACGCAGTATTTT
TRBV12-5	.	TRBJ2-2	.	CASGPPGTNTGELFF	TGTGCTAGTGGGCCCCCCGGGACCAACACCGGGGAGCTGTTTTTT
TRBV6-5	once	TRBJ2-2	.	CASSYAETENTGELFF	TGTGCCAGCAGTTACGCAGAGACTGAGAACACCGGGGAGCTGTTTTTT
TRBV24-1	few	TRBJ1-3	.	CATSDPRTSGNTIYF	TGTGCCACCAGTGATCCAAGGACGTCTGGAAACACCATATATTTT
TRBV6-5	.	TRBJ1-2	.	CASSHRGGGDYGYTF	TGTGCCAGCAGTCACCGTGGGGGGGGCGACTATGGCTACACCTTC
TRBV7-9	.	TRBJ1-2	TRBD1	CASSLGNQLRGQAYGYTF	TGTGCCAGCAGCTTAGGGAATCAACTAAGGGGGCAGGCCTATGGCTACACCTTC
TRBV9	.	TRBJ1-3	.	CASSVEGPGNTIYF	TGTGCCAGCAGCGTAGAGGGGCCTGGAAACACCATATATTTT
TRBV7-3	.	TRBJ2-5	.	CASSPRKGVGETQYF	TGTGCCAGCAGCCCGCGGAAGGGGGTTGGAGAGACCCAGTACTTC
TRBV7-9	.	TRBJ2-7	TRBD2	CASSPLAGGLWYEQYF	TGTGCCAGCAGCCCACTAGCGGGGGGATTGTGGTACGAGCAGTACTTC
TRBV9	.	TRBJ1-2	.	CASSVEFTSNYGYTF	TGTGCCAGCAGCGTAGAGTTCACAAGTAACTATGGCTACACCTTC